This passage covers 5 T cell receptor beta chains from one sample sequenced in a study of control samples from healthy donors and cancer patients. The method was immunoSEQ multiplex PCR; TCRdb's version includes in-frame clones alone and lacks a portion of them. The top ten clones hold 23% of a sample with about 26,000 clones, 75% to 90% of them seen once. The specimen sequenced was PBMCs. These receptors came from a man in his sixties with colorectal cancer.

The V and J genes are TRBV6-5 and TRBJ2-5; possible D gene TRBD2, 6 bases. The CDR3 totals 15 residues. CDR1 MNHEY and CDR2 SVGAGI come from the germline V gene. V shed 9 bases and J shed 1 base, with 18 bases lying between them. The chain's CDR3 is CASSPSGSTQETQYF. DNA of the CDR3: TGTGCCAGTTCCCCATCCGGGAGCACCCAAGAGACCCAGTACTTC.

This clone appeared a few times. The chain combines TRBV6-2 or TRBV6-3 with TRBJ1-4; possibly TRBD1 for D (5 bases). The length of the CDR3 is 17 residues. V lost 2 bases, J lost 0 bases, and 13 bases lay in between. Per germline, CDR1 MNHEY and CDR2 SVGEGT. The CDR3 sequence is CASSYDRETATNEKLFF. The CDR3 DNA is TGTGCCAGCAGTTACGATCGGGAGACAGCAACTAATGAAAAACTGTTTTTT.

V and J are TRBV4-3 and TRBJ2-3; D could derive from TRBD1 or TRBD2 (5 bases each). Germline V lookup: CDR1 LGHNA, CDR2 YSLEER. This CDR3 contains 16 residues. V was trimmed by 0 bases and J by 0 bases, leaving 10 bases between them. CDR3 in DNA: TGCGCCAGCAGCCAAGATAGGGGACGGAGCACAGATACGCAGTATTTT. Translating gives CASSQDRGRSTDTQYF.

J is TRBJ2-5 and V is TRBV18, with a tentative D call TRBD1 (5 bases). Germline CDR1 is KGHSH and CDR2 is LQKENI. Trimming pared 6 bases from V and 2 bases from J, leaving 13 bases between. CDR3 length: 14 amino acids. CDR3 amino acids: CASSPRQLQETQYF. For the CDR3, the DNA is TGTGCCAGCTCCCCCAGACAGCTGCAAGAGACCCAGTACTTC.

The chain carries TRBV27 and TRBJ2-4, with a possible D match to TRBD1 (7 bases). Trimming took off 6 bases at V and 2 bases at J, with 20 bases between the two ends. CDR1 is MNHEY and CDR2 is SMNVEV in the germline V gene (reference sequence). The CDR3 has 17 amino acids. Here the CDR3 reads CASSYRGGGDTKNIQYF. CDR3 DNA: TGTGCCAGCAGCTACCGCGGAGGGGGCGATACCAAAAACATTCAGTACTTC.